This T cell receptor beta chain was sequenced during a study of patients and donors after allogeneic stem cell transplantation (dated by TCRdb to about 2020). Library construction relied on RT-PCR. The sequencer listed for this sample is NextSeq 550. The raw public data were reprocessed by TCRdb itself: fastp quality trimming at Q25, MiXCR clonotype calling, in-frame beta chains only. Under each unique CDR3 protein, matching rows form one entry showing the most common genes and DNA. In this sample the table shows fewer than 75,000 distinct CDR3 sequences, about 26% of which occur a single time. About a quarter of the sample goes to the ten largest clones. This clonotype was observed a few times. Its antigen target is currently unknown. No base quality values were provided; no much bigger clone lies one nucleotide off. Deletion took 0 bases off V and 1 base off J, with a span of 9 bases between the germline ends. There are 15 amino acids in the CDR3, from cysteine to phenylalanine inclusive. The CDR3 DNA has 45 bases and is translated from base 1. In the germline V gene, CDR1 corresponds to LGHNA and CDR2 to YNFKEQ.

The sequence derives from a human donor who was either an allogeneic HSCT recipient or a stem cell or donor lymphocyte infusion donor (not recorded which). It is not recorded whose cells these are; they may come from a transplant donor. The rearranged segments are TRBV4-2 and TRBJ1-1; TRBD1 is a possible D gene, resting on 5 matching bases. Specimen: blood, either unsorted or a sorted T cell fraction (not recorded which). The DNA is as follows: TGTGCCAGCAGCCAAGAAGGTGGGGGGAACACTGAAGCTTTCTTT. This encodes CASSQEGGGNTEAFF.